This T cell receptor (beta chain) was captured in a study of shared clonotypes between healthy human individuals. Study-level results: Investigators expected sequencing depth to affect clonotype sharing among donors.

Donors comprised healthy HIV-negative adults lacking recent acute infections or vaccinations. CDR3 length: 14 residues. Trimming shortened V by 4 bases and J by 1 base, and 9 bases separated the two germline ends. Germline loops: CDR1 LNHDA, CDR2 SQIVND (reference sequence). Regarding this clone: Its antigen is unknown.

Sequencing was performed on unsorted PBMC DNA using ten immunoSEQ deep assay plates. Sequencing used immunoSEQ multiplex PCR; TCRdb keeps in-frame clones, though not all of them. The sample includes some 480,000 clones, 79% seen only once; the top ten take roughly 12%. This chain joins TRBV19 and TRBJ2-3; D gene ambiguous. The sample taken for sequencing was PBMCs. The receptor comes from a woman aged 40-49 years in good health. Some clones in this sample may be carry-over from other donors' samples. CDR3 sequence: CASSTPHGTDTQYF. Written as DNA, the CDR3 is TGTGCCAGTAGTACCCCCCACGGCACAGATACGCAGTATTTT.